Below, one TCR beta chain is given with its context. Its antigen remains unidentified. The data were obtained in a study of cytomegalovirus exposure and HLA in healthy donors. V shed 3 bases and J shed 2 bases, with 13 bases lying between them. The CDR3 sequence is 15 residues long. Germline V gene lookup returns CDR1 KGHSH and CDR2 LQKENI. PCR was performed using 60 Vbeta and 13 Jbeta primers. Clones were read by immunoSEQ multiplex PCR, and TCRdb kept only the in-frame ones, dropping some. The top ten hold 5% to 6.5% of the sample, which has 130,000 or so clones, approximately 8% seen once. Study-wide results and limits: Investigators reported 150 to 200 TCR beta chains as tied to cytomegalovirus. Within the data, a cluster of highly shared sequence variants was likely a sequencing artifact.

Sample: PBMCs. V is TRBV18 and J is TRBJ2-5, with D possibly being TRBD1 (6 bases). This receptor was identified in a middle-aged woman in good health and CMV-seropositive. CDR3 sequence: CASSPDTGFQETQYF. The CDR3 DNA is TGTGCCAGCTCACCGGATACAGGGTTTCAAGAGACCCAGTACTTC.